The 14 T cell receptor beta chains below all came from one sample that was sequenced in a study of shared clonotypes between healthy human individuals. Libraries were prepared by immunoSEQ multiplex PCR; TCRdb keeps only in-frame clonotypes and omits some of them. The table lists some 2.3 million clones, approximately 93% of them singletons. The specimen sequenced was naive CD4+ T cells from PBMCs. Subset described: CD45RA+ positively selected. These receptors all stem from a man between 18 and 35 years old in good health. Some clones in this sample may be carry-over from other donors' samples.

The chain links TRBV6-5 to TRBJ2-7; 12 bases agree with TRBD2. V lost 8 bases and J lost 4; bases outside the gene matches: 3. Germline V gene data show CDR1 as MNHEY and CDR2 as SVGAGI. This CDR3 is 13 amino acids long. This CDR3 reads CASLAGGGYEQYF. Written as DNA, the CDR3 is TGTGCCAGCCTAGCGGGAGGGGGGTACGAGCAGTACTTC.

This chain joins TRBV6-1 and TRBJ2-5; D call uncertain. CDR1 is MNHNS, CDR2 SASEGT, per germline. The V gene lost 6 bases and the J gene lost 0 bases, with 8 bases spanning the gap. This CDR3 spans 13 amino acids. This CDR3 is CASRGRDQETQYF. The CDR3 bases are TGTGCCAGCAGAGGGCGCGACCAAGAGACCCAGTACTTC.

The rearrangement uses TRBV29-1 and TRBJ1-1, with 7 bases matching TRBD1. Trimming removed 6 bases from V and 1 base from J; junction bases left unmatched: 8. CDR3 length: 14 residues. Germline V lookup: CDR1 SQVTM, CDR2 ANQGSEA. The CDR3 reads CSVRVGTANTEAFF. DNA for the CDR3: TGCAGCGTGAGAGTAGGGACAGCGAACACTGAAGCTTTCTTT.

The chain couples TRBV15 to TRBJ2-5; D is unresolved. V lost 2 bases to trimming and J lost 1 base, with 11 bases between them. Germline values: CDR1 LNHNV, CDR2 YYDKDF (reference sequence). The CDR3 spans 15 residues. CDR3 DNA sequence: TGTGCCACCAGCAGACGTTTACAGACCCAAGAGACCCAGTACTTC. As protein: CATSRRLQTQETQYF.

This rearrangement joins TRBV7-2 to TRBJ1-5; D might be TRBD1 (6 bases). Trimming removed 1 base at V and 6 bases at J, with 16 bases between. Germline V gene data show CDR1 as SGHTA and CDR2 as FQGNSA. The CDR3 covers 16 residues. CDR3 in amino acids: CASSLEVQGWSQPQHF. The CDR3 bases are TGTGCCAGCAGCTTAGAAGTCCAGGGGTGGTCTCAGCCCCAGCATTTT.

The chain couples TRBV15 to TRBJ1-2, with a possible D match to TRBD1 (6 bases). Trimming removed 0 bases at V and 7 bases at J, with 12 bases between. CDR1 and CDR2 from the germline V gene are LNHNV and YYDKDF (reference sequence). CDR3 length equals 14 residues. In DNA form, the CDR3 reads TGTGCCACCAGCAGAGATGGACAGCCTGGTGGCTACACCTTC. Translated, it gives CATSRDGQPGGYTF. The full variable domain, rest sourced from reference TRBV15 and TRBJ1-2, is DAMVIQNPRYQVTQFGKPVTLSCSQTLNHNVMYWYQQKSSQAPKLLFHYYDKDFNNEADTPDNFQSRRPNTSFCFLDIRSPGLGDTAMYLCATSRDGQPGGYTFGSGTRLTVV.

This chain's CDR3 is CASSPGQGKRYEQYF. The CDR3 bases are TGCGCCAGCAGTCCGGGACAGGGGAAGAGGTACGAGCAGTACTTC. V gene TRBV23-1 combines with J gene TRBJ2-7, with 10 bases aligning to TRBD1. TRBV23-1 is designated an ORF whose function remains uncertain. The V segment lost 4 bases and the J segment 4 bases; nucleotides outside the gene matches: 7. CDR3 size: 15 residues.

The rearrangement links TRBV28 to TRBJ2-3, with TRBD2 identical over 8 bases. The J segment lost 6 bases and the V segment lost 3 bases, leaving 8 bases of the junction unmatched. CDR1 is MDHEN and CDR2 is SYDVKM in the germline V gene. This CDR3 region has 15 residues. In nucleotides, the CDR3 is TGTGCCAGCAGTTTCGGCGCCGCGGGAGGCGATACGCAGTATTTT. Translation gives CASSFGAAGGDTQYF.

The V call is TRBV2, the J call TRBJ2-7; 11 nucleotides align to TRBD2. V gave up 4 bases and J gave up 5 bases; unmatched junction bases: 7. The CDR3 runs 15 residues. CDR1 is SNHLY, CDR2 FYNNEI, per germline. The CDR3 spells CASSGSGRASNEQYF. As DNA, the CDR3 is TGTGCCAGCAGTGGTAGCGGGAGGGCCAGTAACGAGCAGTACTTC.

The CDR3 loop reads CASSLASGSYEQYF. The CDR3 DNA reads as TGTGCCAGCAGTTTGGCCAGCGGGAGCTACGAGCAGTACTTC. The chain employs TRBV27 and TRBJ2-7; 8 nucleotides match TRBD2. Germline V lookup: CDR1 MNHEY, CDR2 SMNVEV (reference sequence). V lost 3 bases and J lost 3; bases outside the gene matches: 4. This CDR3 is 14 amino acids long.

The CDR3 region has the DNA TGCGCCAGCAGCCTTGGAATCGGAGGGCCAGGGGGTACCGGGGAGCTGTTTTTT. This encodes CASSLGIGGPGGTGELFF. The gene calls are TRBV5-1 and TRBJ2-2; D might be TRBD1 (7 bases). V lost 4 bases, J lost 5 bases, and 24 bases lay in between. Looked up from germline, CDR1 is SGHRS and CDR2 is YFSETQ. This CDR3 comprises 18 residues. Complete variable domain (other parts from reference TRBV5-1 and TRBJ2-2): KAGVTQTPRYLIKTRGQQVTLSCSPISGHRSVSWYQQTPGQGLQFLFEYFSETQRNKGNFPGRFSGRQFSNSRSEMNVSTLELGDSALYLCASSLGIGGPGGTGELFFGEGSRLTVL.

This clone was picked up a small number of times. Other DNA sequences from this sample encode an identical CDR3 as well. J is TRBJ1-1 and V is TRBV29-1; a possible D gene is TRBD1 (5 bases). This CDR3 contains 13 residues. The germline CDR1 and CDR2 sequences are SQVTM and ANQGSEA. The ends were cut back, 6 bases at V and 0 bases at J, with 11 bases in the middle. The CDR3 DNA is TGCAGCGTCGCAACAGGACTGAACACTGAAGCTTTCTTT. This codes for CSVATGLNTEAFF.

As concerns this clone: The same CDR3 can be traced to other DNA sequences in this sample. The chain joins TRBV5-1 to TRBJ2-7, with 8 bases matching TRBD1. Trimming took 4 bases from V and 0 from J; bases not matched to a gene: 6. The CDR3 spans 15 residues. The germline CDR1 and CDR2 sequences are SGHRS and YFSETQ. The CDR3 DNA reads TGCGCCAGCAGCCCGAGGACAGGGAGCTCCTACGAGCAGTACTTC. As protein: CASSPRTGSSYEQYF.

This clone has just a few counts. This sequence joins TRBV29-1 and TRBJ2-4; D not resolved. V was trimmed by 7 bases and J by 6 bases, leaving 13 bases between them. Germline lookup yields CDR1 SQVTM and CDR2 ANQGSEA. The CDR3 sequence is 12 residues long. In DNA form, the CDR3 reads TGCAGCGCCGTTTTGGTACTAAACATTCAGTACTTC. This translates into CSAVLVLNIQYF.